This passage covers 2 T cell receptor beta chains from one sample sequenced in a study of T cells in Graves' hyperthyroidism and ophthalmopathy. Researchers took RNA transcripts and amplified the TCR beta CDR3 regions from them. First-round RT-PCR with HTBI primers amplified the TCR CDR3 region. TCRdb ran MiXCR on the multiplex PCR reads and lists one entry per CDR3 protein. The table lists around 350,000 distinct CDR3 sequences, 20% to 25% of them singletons. What was sequenced was blood. The source of these receptors is a man aged 50-60 years with Graves' hyperthyroidism.

In DNA form, the CDR3 reads TGCAGTGCTAGCATCTTGACGGGACAATCTGGGGAGCAGTACTTC. Translated, it gives CSASILTGQSGEQYF. The rearrangement uses TRBV20-1 and TRBJ2-7; possibly TRBD1 for D (6 bases). The germline CDR1 and CDR2 sequences are DFQATT and SNEGSKA (reference sequence). There are 15 residues in the CDR3. The V and J ends lost 3 bases and 7 bases respectively, with 22 bases between them.

The chain recombines TRBV5-6 with TRBJ1-4; possibly TRBD1 for D (5 bases). V was clipped by 3 bases and J by 4 bases, with 13 bases between them. Germline loops: CDR1 SGHDT, CDR2 YYEEEE. The CDR3 is made up of 15 amino acids. DNA for the CDR3: TGTGCCAGCAGCTCACCGGGGGGTTATAATGAAAAACTGTTTTTT. Its protein product is CASSSPGGYNEKLFF.